The 14 T cell receptor beta chains presented below share a single source sample, sequenced in a study of vaccination effects on CD4 cells after COVID-19. Viral peptide pool expansion of antigen-specific CD4+ T cells preceded sequencing in the ViraFEST assay. At the end of 10 days of culture, CD4+ T cells were isolated. PCR-confirmed SARS-CoV-2 infection occurred in the person between March and December 2020. These receptors are not linked to any known antigen. Generated by immunoSEQ multiplex PCR, the TCRdb table keeps only in-frame clones and is missing some. Of 35,000 to 40,000 clones listed, about two thirds are singletons. The sequencing here drew on CD4+ T cells from PBMCs cultured with HCoV-NL63 spike peptides, taken before COVID-19 vaccination. The source is a human donor who had a prior SARS-CoV-2 infection.

The rearrangement uses TRBV7-3 and TRBJ2-1; 9 bases are shared with TRBD1. CDR1 is SGHTA and CDR2 is FQGTGA in the germline V gene. This CDR3 comprises 15 residues. J gave up 7 bases and V 5 bases, and 9 bases lay outside the gene matches. The CDR3 loop is CASSPPTGGRNEQFF. The CDR3 DNA is TGTGCCAGCAGCCCACCGACAGGGGGGCGGAATGAGCAGTTCTTC.

The chain employs TRBV7-9 and TRBJ2-1; maybe TRBD1 (5 bases). From germline, CDR1 is SEHNR and CDR2 FQNEAQ (reference sequence). The CDR3 consists of 12 residues. The germline V and J ends were trimmed by 1 base and 9 bases, with 7 bases remaining between them. In nucleotides, the CDR3 is TGTGCCAGCAGCTTAGATCAGGGTGAGCAGTTCTTC. Its protein product is CASSLDQGEQFF.

The CDR3 sequence is CASSPIGQLGLRGYTF. The CDR3 region has the DNA TGTGCCAGCAGCCCTATCGGACAGTTGGGCCTTCGCGGCTACACCTTC. This sequence joins TRBV5-4 and TRBJ1-2; weak D call: TRBD1 (6 bases). CDR3 length: 16 amino acids. Trimming took 4 bases from V and 8 from J, leaving 24 bases between them. CDR1 SGHNT and CDR2 YYREEE come from the germline V gene (reference sequence).

The chain couples TRBV6-6 to TRBJ2-7; D is perhaps TRBD1 (7 bases). The CDR3 has 16 residues. Germline lookup yields CDR1 MNHNY and CDR2 SVGAGI (reference sequence). Trimming left V 4 bases short and J 5 bases short, with 21 bases between. The CDR3 DNA reads TGTGCCAGCAGTTCCCGGCGGTCGTCAGGGGGGAACGAGCAGTACTTC. Translated: CASSSRRSSGGNEQYF.

The V call is TRBV5-1, the J call TRBJ2-7; 11 bases match TRBD2. Germline trimming cut 2 bases from V and 5 bases from J; bases unmatched to any gene: 3. Germline CDR1 reads SGHRS; CDR2 reads YFSETQ. The CDR3 has 14 amino acids. The chain's CDR3 is CASSFSSGRDEQYF. The DNA for the CDR3 is TGCGCCAGCAGCTTTAGTAGCGGGAGGGACGAGCAGTACTTC.

V and J are TRBV24-1 and TRBJ2-1; tentative D call: TRBD1 (6 bases). The CDR3 totals 14 residues. CDR1 KGHDR and CDR2 SFDVKD come from the germline V gene. The ends were cut back, 0 bases at V and 11 bases at J, with 13 bases in the middle. CDR3 nucleotides: TGTGCCACCAGTGATTTGAAATCAGGGGTTAAGCAGTTCTTC. It encodes CATSDLKSGVKQFF.

This chain connects TRBV6-6 to TRBJ1-1, with 7 bases that match TRBD1. The V gene's germline CDR1 is MNHNY and CDR2 SVGAGI (reference sequence). The V and J ends lost 6 bases and 5 bases, in that order; junction bases with no gene match: 12. The CDR3 contains 15 residues. CDR3 DNA sequence: TGTGCCAGCAGCCACCTGACAGGGCAGTCGACTGAAGCTTTCTTT. This gives the protein CASSHLTGQSTEAFF.

This clone was detected only once. J is TRBJ1-2 and V is TRBV24-1; 9 bases line up with TRBD1. Germline V gene sequence: CDR1 KGHDR, CDR2 SFDVKD. This CDR3 spans 16 amino acids. J lost 3 bases, V lost 2 bases, and 6 bases had no gene match. The CDR3 is CATSDSGQGPYYGYTF. CDR3 DNA: TGTGCCACCAGTGATTCCGGACAGGGGCCATACTATGGCTACACCTTC.

The rearrangement links TRBV5-1 to TRBJ1-5; a possible D gene is TRBD1 (5 bases). Per germline, CDR1 SGHRS and CDR2 YFSETQ. V lost 3 bases, J lost 8 bases, and 12 bases lay in between. The CDR3 has 13 amino acids. The CDR3 nucleotides read TGCGCCAGCAGCTCGGGAGGGGCAGAGCCCCAGCATTTT. Its protein product is CASSSGGAEPQHF.

Concerning this clone itself: The sample carries other DNA sequences with the same CDR3. The V call is TRBV6-5, the J call TRBJ1-2, with 10 bases matching TRBD1. With V trimmed by 0 bases and J by 4 bases, 5 bases remained unmatched. The CDR3 totals 16 residues. Germline CDR1 reads MNHEY; CDR2 reads SVGAGI. As DNA, the CDR3 is TGTGCCAGCAGTTACTCACGGACAGGGGGGGGCTATGGCTACACCTTC. Translated, it gives CASSYSRTGGGYGYTF.

This sequence joins TRBV10-3 and TRBJ1-3, with D possibly being TRBD1 (5 bases). V lost 3 bases and J lost 0, with 9 bases in between. The germline CDR1 and CDR2 sequences are ENHRY and SYGVKD. This CDR3 spans 15 amino acids. The CDR3: CAISDRQNSGNTIYF. As DNA, the CDR3 is TGTGCCATCAGTGATAGACAGAACTCTGGAAACACCATATATTTT.

This rearrangement joins TRBV15 to TRBJ2-1, with 8 positions matching TRBD2. J was trimmed by 3 bases and V by 1 base; bases with no gene match: 5. Germline V lookup: CDR1 LNHNV, CDR2 YYDKDF (reference sequence). The CDR3 has 16 residues. DNA for the CDR3: TGTGCCACCAGCAGAGCAGGGACTAGTGGCTACAATGAGCAGTTCTTC. Translated: CATSRAGTSGYNEQFF.

The chain combines TRBV19 with TRBJ1-5; D remains unclear. The CDR3 is made up of 15 amino acids. Germline V gene sequence: CDR1 LNHDA, CDR2 SQIVND (reference sequence). Deletions cut 6 bases from V and 0 bases from J, with 12 bases between. CDR3 DNA: TGTGCCAGTAGACGTACCGAGGGTAGCAATCAGCCCCAGCATTTT. As protein: CASRRTEGSNQPQHF.

The chain uses TRBV9 and TRBJ2-1; D is unresolved. Trimming left V 2 bases short and J 5 bases short, with 17 bases between. The germline CDR1 and CDR2 sequences are SGDLS and YYNGEE. This CDR3 is 16 amino acids long. CDR3 region: CASSVRGIELHNEQFF. CDR3 in DNA: TGTGCCAGCAGCGTTCGCGGTATCGAGCTCCACAATGAGCAGTTCTTC.